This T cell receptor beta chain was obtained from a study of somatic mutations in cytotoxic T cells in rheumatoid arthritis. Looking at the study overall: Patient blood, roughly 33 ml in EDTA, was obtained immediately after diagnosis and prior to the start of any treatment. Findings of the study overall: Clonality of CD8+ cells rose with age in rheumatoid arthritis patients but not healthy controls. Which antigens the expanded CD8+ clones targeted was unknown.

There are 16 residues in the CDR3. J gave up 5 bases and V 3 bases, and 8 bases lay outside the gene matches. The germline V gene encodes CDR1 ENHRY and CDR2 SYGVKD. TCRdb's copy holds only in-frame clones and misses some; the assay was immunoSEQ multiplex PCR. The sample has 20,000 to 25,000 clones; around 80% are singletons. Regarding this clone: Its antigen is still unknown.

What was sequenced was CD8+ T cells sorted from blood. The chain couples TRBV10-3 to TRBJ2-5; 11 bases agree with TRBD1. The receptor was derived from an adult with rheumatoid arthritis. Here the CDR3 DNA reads TGTGCCATCAGTGAAGGGGCCCGGACAGGGGGCGAGACCCAGTACTTC. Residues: CAISEGARTGGETQYF.